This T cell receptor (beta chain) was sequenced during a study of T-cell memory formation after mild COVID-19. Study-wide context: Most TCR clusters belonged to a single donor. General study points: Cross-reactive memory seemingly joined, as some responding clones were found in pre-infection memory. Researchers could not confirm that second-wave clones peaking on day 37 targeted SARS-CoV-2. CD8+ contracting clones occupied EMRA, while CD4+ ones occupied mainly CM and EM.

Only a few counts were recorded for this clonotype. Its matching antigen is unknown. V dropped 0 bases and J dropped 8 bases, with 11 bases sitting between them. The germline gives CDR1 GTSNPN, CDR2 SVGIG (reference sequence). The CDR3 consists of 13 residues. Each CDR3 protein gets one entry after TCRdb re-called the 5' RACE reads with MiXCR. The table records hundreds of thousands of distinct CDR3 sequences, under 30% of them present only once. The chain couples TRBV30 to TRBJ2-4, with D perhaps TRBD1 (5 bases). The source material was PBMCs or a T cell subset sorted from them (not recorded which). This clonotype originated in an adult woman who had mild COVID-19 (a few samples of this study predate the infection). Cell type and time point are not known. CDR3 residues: CAWSVLDRDIQYF. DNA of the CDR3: TGTGCCTGGAGTGTACTTGACAGAGACATTCAGTACTTC.